A single sample gave rise to the 32 T cell receptor beta chains below, sequenced in a study of CD8 T cells in Susac syndrome. RNA in amounts of about 0.5 to 1 ug was reverse transcribed with random hexamers. TCRdb passed the immunoSEQ multiplex PCR reads through MiXCR, listing each CDR3 protein once. Altogether roughly 150,000 distinct CDR3 sequences are present, roughly 94% being singletons, with the ten largest covering more than 0.2%. Source material: CD8+ T cells from PBMCs. The receptors shown here come from a human donor with multiple sclerosis.

In this sample, this clonotype turned up a few times. This chain uses TRBV19 with TRBJ2-3; possibly TRBD2 for D (6 bases). The ends were cut back, 6 bases at V and 0 bases at J, with 13 bases in the middle. The CDR3 runs 15 residues. Germline-derived CDR1 and CDR2 are LNHDA and SQIVND (reference sequence). The CDR3 loop is CASSPAGRSTDTQYF. As DNA, the CDR3 is TGTGCCAGTAGCCCCGCGGGACGGAGCACAGATACGCAGTATTTT.

The chain is built from TRBV20-1 and TRBJ2-7, with D perhaps assigned TRBD1 or TRBD2 (6 bases each). The V gene lost 2 bases and the J gene lost 6 bases, with 14 bases spanning the gap. Germline assignment: CDR1 DFQATT and CDR2 SNEGSKA (reference sequence). This CDR3 has 13 residues. The CDR3: CSARTRGEAEQYF. The CDR3 region has the DNA TGCAGTGCTAGAACGAGGGGGGAGGCCGAGCAGTACTTC.

The rearrangement uses TRBV9 and TRBJ1-2; D is uncertain. The CDR3 has 12 amino acids. V gave up 7 bases and J gave up 2 bases, with 9 bases separating them. The V gene's germline CDR1 is SGDLS and CDR2 YYNGEE. CDR3 residues: CASSTGNYGYTF. Written as DNA, the CDR3 is TGTGCCAGCTCAACGGGGAACTATGGCTACACCTTC.

For the CDR3, the DNA is TGTGCCTGCCCCTTTATGGTCGGAGGCTACACCTTC. Protein sequence: CACPFMVGGYTF. V is TRBV30 and J is TRBJ1-2; D is uncertain. The germline V gene has CDR1 GTSNPN and CDR2 SVGIG (reference sequence). V lost 6 bases and J lost 8, with 16 bases in between. The CDR3 runs to 12 residues.

In its sample, this clonotype was seen a few times. The chain recombines TRBV6-5 with TRBJ2-7, with TRBD1 identical over 7 bases. The ends lost 3 bases at V and 3 bases at J; junction bases unmatched: 2. The CDR3 spans 13 residues. Germline assignment: CDR1 MNHEY and CDR2 SVGAGI. CDR3 sequence (DNA): TGTGCCAGCAGTTATGGGACAGTCTACGAGCAGTACTTC. It codes for CASSYGTVYEQYF.

This chain connects TRBV28 to TRBJ1-6; 8 bases fit TRBD1. CDR3 length: 16 amino acids. J was trimmed by 6 bases and V by 1 base; bases with no gene match: 5. Germline-derived CDR1 and CDR2 are MDHEN and SYDVKM. The CDR3 bases are TGTGCCAGCAGTTTATTCAGGGGGCAGTCTAATTCACCCCTCCACTTT. This sequence encodes CASSLFRGQSNSPLHF.

The chain links TRBV12-3 or TRBV12-4 to TRBJ2-2; D ambiguous. V gave up 2 bases and J gave up 4 bases, with 5 bases separating them. The CDR3 length is 13 residues. CDR3: CASSLPGTGELFF. The CDR3 nucleotides read TGTGCCAGCAGTTTACCGGGCACCGGGGAGCTGTTTTTT.

The rearrangement joins TRBV30 to TRBJ1-2; no clear D. Germline loops: CDR1 GTSNPN, CDR2 SVGIG (reference sequence). V lost 0 bases, J lost 10 bases, and 9 bases lay in between. This CDR3 comprises 11 residues. The CDR3 region has the DNA TGTGCCTGGAGTGTCATAGTCCTCTACACCTTC. Amino acid sequence: CAWSVIVLYTF.

The rearrangement joins TRBV27 to TRBJ2-1; D ambiguous. CDR3 size: 12 residues. CDR1 is MNHEY, CDR2 SMNVEV, per germline (reference sequence). The V and J ends lost 5 bases and 15 bases respectively, with 17 bases between them. The CDR3, as DNA: TGTGCCAGCAGTCCCCAGCGTACTCGGTGGTTCTTC. It codes for CASSPQRTRWFF.

The chain carries TRBV7-9 and TRBJ2-2; D unclear. The V gene lost 4 bases and the J gene lost 6 bases, with 6 bases spanning the gap. This CDR3 is 12 amino acids long. The germline gives CDR1 SEHNR, CDR2 FQNEAQ (reference sequence). The CDR3 protein is CASSSESGELFF. The CDR3, as DNA: TGTGCCAGCAGCTCTGAGTCCGGGGAGCTGTTTTTT.

The chain carries TRBV19 and TRBJ2-2; TRBD1 aligns across 7 bases. J gave up 6 bases and V 8 bases, and 6 bases lay outside the gene matches. In germline, CDR1 is LNHDA, CDR2 SQIVND (reference sequence). This CDR3 has 13 amino acids. The CDR3 sequence is CASEGARPGELFF. CDR3 DNA sequence: TGTGCCAGTGAGGGGGCGCGACCCGGGGAGCTGTTTTTT.

The V call is TRBV2, the J call TRBJ2-1, with D possibly matching TRBD2 (6 bases). V was shortened by 1 base and J by 9 bases, with 16 bases between the two germline ends. The CDR3 is 15 amino acids. Germline CDR1 SNHLY, CDR2 FYNNEI. Here the CDR3 DNA reads TGTGCCAGCAGTGAAGGTAGTAGCGGCTGGGGTGAGCAGTTCTTC. This translates into CASSEGSSGWGEQFF.

The J gene is TRBJ2-7, the V gene TRBV20-1, with no clear D. The CDR3 is 13 residues long. Germline CDR1 is DFQATT and CDR2 is SNEGSKA (reference sequence). Written as DNA, the CDR3 is TGCACCGGCGCCCCAGACAACCGAGAGGAGCAGTACTTC. Its protein is CTGAPDNREEQYF.

This rearrangement joins TRBV5-4 to TRBJ2-4; no clear D gene. The CDR3 contains 12 residues. Germline V lookup: CDR1 SGHNT, CDR2 YYREEE (reference sequence). The germline V and J ends were trimmed by 7 bases and 0 bases, with 5 bases remaining between them. CDR3 sequence: CASVGAKNIQYF. CDR3 coding DNA: TGTGCCAGCGTGGGAGCCAAAAACATTCAGTACTTC.

This chain connects TRBV7-9 to TRBJ1-2, with no clear D. With 5 bases removed from V and 7 bases from J, the gap between germline ends came to 8 bases. CDR3 length: 11 amino acids. Germline assignment: CDR1 SEHNR and CDR2 FQNEAQ (reference sequence). The CDR3 region is CASSRGFGYTF. DNA for the CDR3: TGTGCCAGCAGCCGGGGATTTGGCTACACCTTC.

This clonotype was seen more than once but under ten times. The chain uses TRBV29-1 and TRBJ1-1; D is unresolved. Germline lookup yields CDR1 SQVTM and CDR2 ANQGSEA. Between the trimmed V and J ends, which lost 5 bases and 0 bases, there was a span of 13 bases. CDR3 length: 14 amino acids. The CDR3 sequence is CSVMGRRMNTEAFF. The CDR3 region has the DNA TGCAGCGTTATGGGCAGGCGCATGAACACTGAAGCTTTCTTT.

The genes are TRBV7-2 and TRBJ2-3; TRBD2 matches at 12 bases. CDR1 is SGHTA, CDR2 FQGNSA, per germline. The CDR3 is 15 residues long. The J segment lost 6 bases and the V segment lost 5 bases, leaving 6 bases of the junction unmatched. The CDR3 bases are TGTGCCAGCAGCCCTAGCGGGGGGGCCATGGATACGCAGTATTTT. Its protein product is CASSPSGGAMDTQYF.

The chain employs TRBV9 and TRBJ1-3; D perhaps matches TRBD1 (5 bases). The ends were cut back, 7 bases at V and 0 bases at J, with 8 bases in the middle. The CDR3 runs to 13 residues. Per germline, CDR1 SGDLS and CDR2 YYNGEE. CDR3 amino acids: CASGGSSGNTIYF. The CDR3 region has the DNA TGTGCCAGCGGGGGTAGCTCTGGAAACACCATATATTTT.

The chain recombines TRBV12-3 or TRBV12-4 with TRBJ1-1; D perhaps matches TRBD1 (5 bases). There are 15 residues in the CDR3. Trimming pared 5 bases from V and 3 bases from J, leaving 16 bases between. In DNA, the CDR3 is TGTGCCAGCAGTCCGGGGGGGAACGGGGACACTGAAGCTTTCTTT. Its protein is CASSPGGNGDTEAFF.

This chain joins TRBV9 and TRBJ2-5; D unclear. The CDR3 has 16 amino acids. Trimming shortened V by 2 bases and J by 2 bases, and 16 bases separated the two germline ends. Germline V gene data show CDR1 as SGDLS and CDR2 as YYNGEE. The CDR3 sequence is CASSVGGKRRQETQYF. The CDR3 region has the DNA TGTGCCAGCAGCGTGGGCGGAAAGCGTAGACAAGAGACCCAGTACTTC.

V is TRBV4-1 and J is TRBJ1-6, with unresolved D. V was shortened by 1 base and J by 6 bases, with 7 bases between the two germline ends. Germline CDR1 MGHRA, CDR2 YSYEKL. The CDR3 length is 14 residues. The CDR3 region has the DNA TGCGCCAGCAGCCAAGGAAATCGTAATTCACCCCTCCACTTT. Encoded protein: CASSQGNRNSPLHF.

This chain uses TRBV25-1 with TRBJ2-7, with a possible D match to TRBD2 (6 bases). CDR3 length: 15 amino acids. V was cut by 5 bases and J by 6 bases, with 20 bases left in between. Germline V CDR1 and CDR2: MGHDK, SYGVNS. The CDR3 DNA reads TGTGCCAGCAGTCCACGTGGGCGGGGTGGCGGCGAGCAGTACTTC. Its translation: CASSPRGRGGGEQYF.

The gene calls are TRBV28 and TRBJ2-7, with TRBD2 matching over 10 bases. The germline V gene has CDR1 MDHEN and CDR2 SYDVKM. There are 17 residues in the CDR3. V lost 6 bases and J lost 1; bases outside the gene matches: 12. The CDR3 reads CASRTHIIAGGSYEQYF. In nucleotides, the CDR3 is TGTGCCAGCAGGACGCACATAATAGCGGGGGGTTCCTACGAGCAGTACTTC.

The chain recombines TRBV12-3 or TRBV12-4 with TRBJ2-1; D is perhaps TRBD1 (6 bases). The CDR3 has 14 amino acids. Between the trimmed V and J ends, which lost 3 bases and 5 bases, there was a span of 11 bases. The CDR3, as DNA: TGTGCCAGCAGTTTCAGGGGAGCTCACAATGAGCAGTTCTTC. Amino acids: CASSFRGAHNEQFF.

The J gene is TRBJ2-7, the V gene TRBV6-1; D may be TRBD1 (6 bases). V was pared by 5 bases and J by 4 bases, with 27 bases between. CDR3 length: 18 residues. Germline V lookup: CDR1 MNHNS, CDR2 SASEGT. CDR3 DNA: TGTGCCAGCAGTAAGACAGGTGGAGCACTCATAGATGGGTACGAGCAGTACTTC. Translation: CASSKTGGALIDGYEQYF.

The rearrangement joins TRBV2 to TRBJ2-6; D not certain. The germline gives CDR1 SNHLY, CDR2 FYNNEI. Trimming took 11 bases from V and 0 from J, leaving 5 bases between them. The CDR3 is 12 amino acids. CDR3 sequence: CAVSSGANVLTF. The CDR3 nucleotides read TGTGCCGTTTCCTCTGGGGCCAACGTCCTGACTTTC.

The chain is built from TRBV6-1 and TRBJ2-7; D may be TRBD1 (6 bases). Germline V gene sequence: CDR1 MNHNS, CDR2 SASEGT. The V end was cut by 4 bases, the J end by 3 bases, with 16 bases between. The CDR3 runs 15 residues. CDR3 bases: TGTGCCAGCAGTGGACACGGACAGAACCTCTACGAGCAGTACTTC. Protein: CASSGHGQNLYEQYF.

The V call is TRBV7-8, the J call TRBJ2-3; no reliable D call. CDR1 and CDR2 (germline): SGHVS, FQNEAQ. CDR3 length: 13 residues. V shed 5 bases and J shed 1 base, with 7 bases lying between them. CDR3 amino acids: CASSRFGTDTQYF. The CDR3 DNA sequence: TGTGCCAGCAGCCGGTTTGGCACAGATACGCAGTATTTT.

The CDR3 loop is CASTDPAWGVDEQFF. The DNA for the CDR3 is TGTGCCAGCACTGACCCGGCGTGGGGTGTGGATGAGCAGTTCTTC. The rearrangement links TRBV2 to TRBJ2-1; D ambiguous. The CDR3 runs to 15 residues. V was cut by 7 bases and J by 8 bases, with 21 bases left in between. Germline values: CDR1 SNHLY, CDR2 FYNNEI.

This chain connects TRBV30 to TRBJ1-1; D is perhaps TRBD1 (6 bases). V was shortened by 8 bases and J by 0 bases, with 7 bases between the two germline ends. This CDR3 has 11 residues. Germline V gives CDR1 GTSNPN, CDR2 SVGIG (reference sequence). CDR3 in DNA: TGTGCCGGACAGTTGAACACTGAAGCTTTCTTT. Translated: CAGQLNTEAFF.

V gene TRBV20-1 combines with J gene TRBJ1-2; D remains unclear. Germline V gene sequence: CDR1 DFQATT, CDR2 SNEGSKA (reference sequence). The length of the CDR3 is 13 residues. V lost 1 base to trimming and J lost 6 bases, with 12 bases between them. The DNA for the CDR3 is TGCAGTGCTAGAGTGAGCACATCTCATGGCTACACCTTC. Translated, it gives CSARVSTSHGYTF.

J is TRBJ2-5 and V is TRBV29-1; 7 bases map to TRBD2. The CDR3 is made up of 15 amino acids. V lost 4 bases, J lost 4 bases, and 12 bases stayed unmatched. CDR1 is SQVTM, CDR2 ANQGSEA, per germline. CDR3 coding DNA: TGCAGCGTTGCCCTGGGACCCACGGGAGGAGAGACCCAGTACTTC. Translated: CSVALGPTGGETQYF.